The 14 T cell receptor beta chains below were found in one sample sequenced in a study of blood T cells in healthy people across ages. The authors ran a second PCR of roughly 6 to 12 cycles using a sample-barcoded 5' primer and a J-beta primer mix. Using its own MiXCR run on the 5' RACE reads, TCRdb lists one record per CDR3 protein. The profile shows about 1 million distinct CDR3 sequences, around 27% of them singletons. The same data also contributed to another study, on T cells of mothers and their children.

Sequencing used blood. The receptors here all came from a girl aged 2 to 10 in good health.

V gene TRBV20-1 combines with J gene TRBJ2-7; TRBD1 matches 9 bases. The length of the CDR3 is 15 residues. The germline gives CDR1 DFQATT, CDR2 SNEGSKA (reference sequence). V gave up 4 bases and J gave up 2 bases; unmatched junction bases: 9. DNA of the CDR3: TGCAGTGCTATGCGACAGGGGGAGGTCGCCTACGAGCAGTACTTC. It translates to CSAMRQGEVAYEQYF.

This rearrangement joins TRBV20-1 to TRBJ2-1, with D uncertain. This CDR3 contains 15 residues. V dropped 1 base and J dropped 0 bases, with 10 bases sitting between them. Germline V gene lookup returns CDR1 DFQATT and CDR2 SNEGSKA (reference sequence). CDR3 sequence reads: CSARGRLSSYNEQFF. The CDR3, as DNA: TGCAGTGCTAGAGGGAGACTCAGCTCCTACAATGAGCAGTTCTTC.

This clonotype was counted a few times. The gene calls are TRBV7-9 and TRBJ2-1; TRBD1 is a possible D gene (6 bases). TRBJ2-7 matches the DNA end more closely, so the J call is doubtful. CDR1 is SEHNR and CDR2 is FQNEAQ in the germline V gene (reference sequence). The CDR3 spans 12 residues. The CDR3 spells CASGTRTYEQYF. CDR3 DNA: TGTGCCAGTGGGACACGAACCTACGAGCAGTACTTC.

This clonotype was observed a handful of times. The CDR3 bases are TGTGCCAGCAGCTTAGACACAGTACGGGGCACCGGGGAGCTGTTTTTT. The encoded protein is CASSLDTVRGTGELFF. V is TRBV11-3 and J is TRBJ2-2, with D perhaps TRBD2 (5 bases). V was trimmed by 0 bases and J by 4 bases, leaving 12 bases between them. Germline V gene data show CDR1 as SGHNT and CDR2 as YENEEA. This CDR3 is built from 16 residues.

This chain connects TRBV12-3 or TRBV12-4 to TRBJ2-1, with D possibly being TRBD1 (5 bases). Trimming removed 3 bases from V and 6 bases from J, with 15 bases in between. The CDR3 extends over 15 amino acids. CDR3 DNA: TGTGCCAGCAGTTTGGGTTGGGGCGGTTCCAATGAGCAGTTCTTC. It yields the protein CASSLGWGGSNEQFF.

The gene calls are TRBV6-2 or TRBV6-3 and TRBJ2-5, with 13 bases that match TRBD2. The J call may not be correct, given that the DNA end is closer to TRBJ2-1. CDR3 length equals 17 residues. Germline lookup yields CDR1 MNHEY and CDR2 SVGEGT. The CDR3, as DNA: TGTGCCAGCAGACCCCGTTGGGGACTAGCGGGGCTAAATGAGCAGTTCTTC. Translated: CASRPRWGLAGLNEQFF.

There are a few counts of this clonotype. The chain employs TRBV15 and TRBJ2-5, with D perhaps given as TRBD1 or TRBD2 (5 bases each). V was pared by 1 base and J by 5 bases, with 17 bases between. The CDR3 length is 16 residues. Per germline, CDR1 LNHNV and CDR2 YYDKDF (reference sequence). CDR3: CATSRGGSGGRETQYF. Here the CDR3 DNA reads TGTGCCACCAGCAGAGGGGGGTCAGGAGGACGTGAGACCCAGTACTTC.

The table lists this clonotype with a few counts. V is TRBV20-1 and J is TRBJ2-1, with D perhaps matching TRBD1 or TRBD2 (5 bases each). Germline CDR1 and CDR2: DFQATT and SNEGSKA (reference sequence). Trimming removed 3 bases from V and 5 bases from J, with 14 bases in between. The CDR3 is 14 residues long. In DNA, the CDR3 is TGCAGTGCTAGGTACTCCGGGGCTAACAATGAGCAGTTCTTC. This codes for CSARYSGANNEQFF.

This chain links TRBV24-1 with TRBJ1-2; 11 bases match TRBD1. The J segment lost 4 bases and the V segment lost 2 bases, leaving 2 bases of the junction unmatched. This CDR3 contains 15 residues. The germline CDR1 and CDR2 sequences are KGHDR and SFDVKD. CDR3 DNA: TGTGCCACCAGTGATTGGGGACAGGGGGGCTATGGCTACACCTTC. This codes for CATSDWGQGGYGYTF.

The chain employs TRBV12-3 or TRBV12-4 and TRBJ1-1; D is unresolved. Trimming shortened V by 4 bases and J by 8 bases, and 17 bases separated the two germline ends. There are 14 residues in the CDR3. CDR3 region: CASSSRSLSSEAFF. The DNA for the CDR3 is TGTGCCAGCAGTTCTCGGAGCCTCTCCTCAGAAGCTTTCTTT.

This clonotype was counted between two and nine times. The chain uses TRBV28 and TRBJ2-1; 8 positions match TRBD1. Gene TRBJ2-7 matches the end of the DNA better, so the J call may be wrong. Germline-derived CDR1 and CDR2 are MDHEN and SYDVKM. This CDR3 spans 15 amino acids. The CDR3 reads CASSPGGLPSYEQYF. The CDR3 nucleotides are TGTGCCAGCAGTCCAGGGGGCCTCCCCTCCTACGAGCAGTACTTC.

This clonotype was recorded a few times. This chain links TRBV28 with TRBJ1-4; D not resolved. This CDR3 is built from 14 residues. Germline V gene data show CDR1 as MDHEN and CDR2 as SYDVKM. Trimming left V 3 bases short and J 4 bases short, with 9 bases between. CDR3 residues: CASSFGKLNEKLFF. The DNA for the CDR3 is TGTGCCAGCAGTTTCGGGAAGCTTAATGAAAAACTGTTTTTT.

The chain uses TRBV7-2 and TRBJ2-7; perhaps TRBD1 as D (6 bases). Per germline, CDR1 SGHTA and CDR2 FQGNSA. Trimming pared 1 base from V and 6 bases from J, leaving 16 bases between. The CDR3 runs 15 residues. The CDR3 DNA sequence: TGTGCCAGCAGCTTAGAGACGGCAGGGGCGGGCGAGCAGTACTTC. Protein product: CASSLETAGAGEQYF.

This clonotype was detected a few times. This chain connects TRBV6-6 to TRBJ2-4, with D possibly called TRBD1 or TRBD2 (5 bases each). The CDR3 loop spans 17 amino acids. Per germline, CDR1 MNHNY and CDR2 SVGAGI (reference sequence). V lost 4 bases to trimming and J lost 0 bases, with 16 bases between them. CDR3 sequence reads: CASSSSQGAIAKNIQYF. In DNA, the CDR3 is TGTGCCAGCAGTTCATCGCAGGGAGCTATAGCCAAAAACATTCAGTACTTC.